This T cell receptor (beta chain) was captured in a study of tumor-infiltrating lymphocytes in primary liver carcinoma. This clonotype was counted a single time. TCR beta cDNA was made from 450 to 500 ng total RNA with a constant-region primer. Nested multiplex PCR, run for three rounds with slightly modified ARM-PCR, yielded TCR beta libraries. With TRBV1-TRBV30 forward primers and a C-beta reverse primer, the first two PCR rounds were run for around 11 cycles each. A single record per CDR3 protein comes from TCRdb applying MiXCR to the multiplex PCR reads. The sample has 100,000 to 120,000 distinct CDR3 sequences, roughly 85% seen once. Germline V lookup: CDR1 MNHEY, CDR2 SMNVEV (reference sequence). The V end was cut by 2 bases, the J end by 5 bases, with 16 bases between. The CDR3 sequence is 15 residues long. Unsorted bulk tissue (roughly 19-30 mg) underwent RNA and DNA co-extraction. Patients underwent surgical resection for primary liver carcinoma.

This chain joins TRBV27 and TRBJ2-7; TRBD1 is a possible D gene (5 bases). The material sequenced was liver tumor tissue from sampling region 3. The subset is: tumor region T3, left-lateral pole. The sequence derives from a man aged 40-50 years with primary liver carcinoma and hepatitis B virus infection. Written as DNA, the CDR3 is TGTGCCAGCAGTTTAGAGGCAGGGTTGCCCCACGAGCAGTACTTC. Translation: CASSLEAGLPHEQYF.